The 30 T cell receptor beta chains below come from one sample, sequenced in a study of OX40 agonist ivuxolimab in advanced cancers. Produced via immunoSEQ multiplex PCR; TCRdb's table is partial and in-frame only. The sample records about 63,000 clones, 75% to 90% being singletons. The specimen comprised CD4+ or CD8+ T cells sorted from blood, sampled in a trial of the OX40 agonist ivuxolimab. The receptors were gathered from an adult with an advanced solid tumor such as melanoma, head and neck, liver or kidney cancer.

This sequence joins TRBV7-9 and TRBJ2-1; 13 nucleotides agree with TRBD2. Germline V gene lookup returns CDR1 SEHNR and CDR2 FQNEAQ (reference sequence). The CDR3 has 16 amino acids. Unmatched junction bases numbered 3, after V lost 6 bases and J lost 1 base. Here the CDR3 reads CASRPTSGRSYNEQFF. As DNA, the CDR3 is TGTGCCAGCAGGCCGACTAGCGGGAGGTCCTACAATGAGCAGTTCTTC. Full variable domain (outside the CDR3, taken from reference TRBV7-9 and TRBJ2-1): DTGVSQNPRHKITKRGQNVTFRCDPISEHNRLYWYRQTLGQGPEFLTYFQNEAQLEKSRLLSDRFSAERPKGSFSTLEIQRTEQGDSAMYLCASRPTSGRSYNEQFFGPGTRLTVL.

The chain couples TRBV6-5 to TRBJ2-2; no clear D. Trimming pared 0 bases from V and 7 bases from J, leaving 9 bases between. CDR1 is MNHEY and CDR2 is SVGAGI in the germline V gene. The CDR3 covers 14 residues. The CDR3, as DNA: TGTGCCAGCAGTTACTCGACCCGGATCGGGGAGCTGTTTTTT. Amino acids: CASSYSTRIGELFF.

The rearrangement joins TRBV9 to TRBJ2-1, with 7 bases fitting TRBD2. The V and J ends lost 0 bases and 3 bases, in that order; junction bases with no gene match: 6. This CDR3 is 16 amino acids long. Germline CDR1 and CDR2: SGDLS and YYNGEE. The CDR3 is CASSVGGGRDYNEQFF. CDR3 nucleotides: TGTGCCAGCAGCGTAGGTGGCGGGAGAGACTACAATGAGCAGTTCTTC.

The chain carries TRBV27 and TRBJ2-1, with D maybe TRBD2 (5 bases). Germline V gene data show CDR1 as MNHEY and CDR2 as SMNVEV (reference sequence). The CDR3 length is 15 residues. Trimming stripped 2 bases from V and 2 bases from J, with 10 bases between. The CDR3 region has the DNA TGTGCCAGCAGTTTACTCCCCGGGGCCTACAATGAGCAGTTCTTC. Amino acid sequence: CASSLLPGAYNEQFF.

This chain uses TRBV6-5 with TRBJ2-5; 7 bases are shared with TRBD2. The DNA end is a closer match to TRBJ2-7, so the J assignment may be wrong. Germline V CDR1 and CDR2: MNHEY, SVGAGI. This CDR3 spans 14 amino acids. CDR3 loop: CASSRRAGVYEQYF. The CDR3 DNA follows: TGTGCCAGCAGTCGCAGGGCGGGAGTCTACGAGCAGTACTTC.

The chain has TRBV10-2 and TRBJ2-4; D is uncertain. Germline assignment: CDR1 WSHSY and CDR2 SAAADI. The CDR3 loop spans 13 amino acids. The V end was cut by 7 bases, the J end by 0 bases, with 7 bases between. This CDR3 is CASTGIAKNIQYF. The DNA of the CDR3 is TGCGCCAGCACTGGAATAGCCAAAAACATTCAGTACTTC.

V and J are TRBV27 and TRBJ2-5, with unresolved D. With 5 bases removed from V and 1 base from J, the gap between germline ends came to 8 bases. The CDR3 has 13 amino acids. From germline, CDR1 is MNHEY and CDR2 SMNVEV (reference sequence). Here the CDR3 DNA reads TGTGCCAGCAGTAGGGTTGGCCAAGAGACCCAGTACTTC. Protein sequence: CASSRVGQETQYF.

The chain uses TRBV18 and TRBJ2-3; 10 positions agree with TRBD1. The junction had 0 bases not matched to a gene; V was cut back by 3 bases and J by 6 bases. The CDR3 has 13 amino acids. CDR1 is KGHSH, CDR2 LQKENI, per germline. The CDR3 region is CASSPGQGDTQYF. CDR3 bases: TGTGCCAGCTCACCGGGACAGGGGGATACGCAGTATTTT.

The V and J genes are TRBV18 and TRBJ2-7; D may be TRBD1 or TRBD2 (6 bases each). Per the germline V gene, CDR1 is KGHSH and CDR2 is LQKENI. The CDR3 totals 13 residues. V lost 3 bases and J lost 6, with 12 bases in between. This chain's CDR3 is CASSPGGATEQYF. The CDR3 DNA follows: TGTGCCAGCTCACCCGGGGGCGCCACCGAGCAGTACTTC.

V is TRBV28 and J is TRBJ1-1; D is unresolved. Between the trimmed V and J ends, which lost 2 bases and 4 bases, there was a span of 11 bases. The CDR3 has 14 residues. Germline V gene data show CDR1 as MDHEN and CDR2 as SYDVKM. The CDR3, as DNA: TGTGCCAGCAGTTTAAGGTCTGAGACCACTGAAGCTTTCTTT. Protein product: CASSLRSETTEAFF.

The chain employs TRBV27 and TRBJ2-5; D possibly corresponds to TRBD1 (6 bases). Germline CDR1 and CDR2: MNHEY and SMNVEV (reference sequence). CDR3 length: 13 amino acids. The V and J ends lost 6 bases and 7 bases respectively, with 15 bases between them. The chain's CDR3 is CASSPQQGPTQYF. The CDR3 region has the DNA TGTGCCAGCAGCCCACAACAGGGTCCGACCCAGTACTTC.

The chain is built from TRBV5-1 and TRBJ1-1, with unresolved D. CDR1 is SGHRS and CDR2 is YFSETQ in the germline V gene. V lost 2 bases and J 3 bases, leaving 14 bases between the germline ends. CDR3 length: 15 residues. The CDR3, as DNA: TGCGCCAGCAGCTTACTTGATCAGCCGGACACTGAAGCTTTCTTT. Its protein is CASSLLDQPDTEAFF.

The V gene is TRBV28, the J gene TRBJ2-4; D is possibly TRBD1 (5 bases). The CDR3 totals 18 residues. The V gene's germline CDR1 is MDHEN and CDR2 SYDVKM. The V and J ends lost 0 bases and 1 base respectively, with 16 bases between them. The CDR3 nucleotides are TGTGCCAGCAGTTTATGGTCGGTAGCCAGGGCGGCCAAAAACATTCAGTACTTC. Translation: CASSLWSVARAAKNIQYF.

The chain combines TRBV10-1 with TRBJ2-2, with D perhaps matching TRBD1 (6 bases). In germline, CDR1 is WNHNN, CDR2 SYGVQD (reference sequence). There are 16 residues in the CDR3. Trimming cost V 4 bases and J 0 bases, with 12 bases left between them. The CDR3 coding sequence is TGCGCCAGCAGTGGTGACAGGAGCGCGAACACCGGGGAGCTGTTTTTT. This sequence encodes CASSGDRSANTGELFF.

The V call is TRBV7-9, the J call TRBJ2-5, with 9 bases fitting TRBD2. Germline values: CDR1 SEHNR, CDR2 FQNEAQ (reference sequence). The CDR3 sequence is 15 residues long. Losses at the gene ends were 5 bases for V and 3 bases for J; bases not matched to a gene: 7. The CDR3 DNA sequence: TGTGCCAGCAGCCGATGGGCGGGAGGGAAAGAGACCCAGTACTTC. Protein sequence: CASSRWAGGKETQYF.

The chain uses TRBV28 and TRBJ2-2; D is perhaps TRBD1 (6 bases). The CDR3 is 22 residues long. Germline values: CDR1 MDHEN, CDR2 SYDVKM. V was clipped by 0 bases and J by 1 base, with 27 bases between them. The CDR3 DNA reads TGTGCCAGCAGTTTATGGGGGAATATTGCCCTGGCAGGGGCCAGGAACACCGGGGAGCTGTTTTTT. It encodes CASSLWGNIALAGARNTGELFF.

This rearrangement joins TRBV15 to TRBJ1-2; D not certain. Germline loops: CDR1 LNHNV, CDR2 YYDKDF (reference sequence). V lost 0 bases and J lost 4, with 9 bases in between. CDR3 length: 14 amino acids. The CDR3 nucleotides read TGTGCCACCAGCAGAGATCCTAGGGCCTATGGCTACACCTTC. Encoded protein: CATSRDPRAYGYTF.

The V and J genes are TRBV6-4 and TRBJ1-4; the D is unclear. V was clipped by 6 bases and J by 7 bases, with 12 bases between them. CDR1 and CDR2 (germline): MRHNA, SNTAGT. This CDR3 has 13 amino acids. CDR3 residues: CASRDTLSEKLFF. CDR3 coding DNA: TGTGCCAGCAGGGATACCCTAAGTGAAAAACTGTTTTTT.

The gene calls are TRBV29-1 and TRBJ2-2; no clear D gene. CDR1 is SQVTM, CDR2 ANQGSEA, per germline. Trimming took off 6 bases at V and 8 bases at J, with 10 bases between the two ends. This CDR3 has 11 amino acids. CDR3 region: CSVPLLGELFF. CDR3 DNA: TGCAGCGTGCCCCTCTTAGGGGAGCTGTTTTTT.

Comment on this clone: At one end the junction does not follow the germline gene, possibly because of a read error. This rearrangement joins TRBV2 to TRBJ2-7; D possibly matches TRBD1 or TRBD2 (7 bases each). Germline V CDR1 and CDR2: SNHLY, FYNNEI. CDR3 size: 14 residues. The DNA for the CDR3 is TGTGTCAGCAGCCGGCAGGGGGGGACCTACGAGCAGTACTTC. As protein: CVSSRQGGTYEQYF.

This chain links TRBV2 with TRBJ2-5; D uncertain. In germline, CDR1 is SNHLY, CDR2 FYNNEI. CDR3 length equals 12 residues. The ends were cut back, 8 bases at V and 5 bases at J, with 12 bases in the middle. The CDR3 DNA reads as TGTGCCAGCTATGACTGGGGTGAGACCCAGTACTTC. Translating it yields CASYDWGETQYF.

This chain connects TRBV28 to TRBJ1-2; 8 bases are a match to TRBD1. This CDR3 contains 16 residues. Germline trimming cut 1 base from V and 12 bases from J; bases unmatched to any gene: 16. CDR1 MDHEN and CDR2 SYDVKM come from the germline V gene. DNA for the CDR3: TGTGCCAGCAGTTTATTGAGTTCTGTCCCGGGACAGGTCCACACCTTC. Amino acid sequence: CASSLLSSVPGQVHTF.

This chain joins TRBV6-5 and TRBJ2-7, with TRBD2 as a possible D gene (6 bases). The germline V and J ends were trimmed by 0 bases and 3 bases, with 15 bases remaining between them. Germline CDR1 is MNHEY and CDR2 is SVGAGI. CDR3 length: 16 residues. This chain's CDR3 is CASSYSMTGDVYEQYF. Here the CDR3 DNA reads TGTGCCAGCAGTTACTCGATGACGGGGGATGTCTACGAGCAGTACTTC.

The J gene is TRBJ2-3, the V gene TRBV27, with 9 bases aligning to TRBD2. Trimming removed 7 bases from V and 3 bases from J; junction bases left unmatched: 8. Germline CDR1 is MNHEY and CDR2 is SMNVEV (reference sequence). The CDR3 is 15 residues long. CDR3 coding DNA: TGTGCCAGCAAACCCCTAGCGGGGTTTACAGATACGCAGTATTTT. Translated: CASKPLAGFTDTQYF.

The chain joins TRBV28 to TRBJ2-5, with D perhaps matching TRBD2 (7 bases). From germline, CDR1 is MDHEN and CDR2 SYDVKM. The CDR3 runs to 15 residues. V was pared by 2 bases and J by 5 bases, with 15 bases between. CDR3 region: CASSLRGGAEETQYF. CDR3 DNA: TGTGCCAGCAGTTTAAGGGGGGGGGCGGAGGAGACCCAGTACTTC.

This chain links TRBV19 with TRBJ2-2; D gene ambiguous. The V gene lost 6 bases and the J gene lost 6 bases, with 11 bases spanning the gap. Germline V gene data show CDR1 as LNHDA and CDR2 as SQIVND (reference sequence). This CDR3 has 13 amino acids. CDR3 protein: CASRGRGAGELFF. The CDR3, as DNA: TGTGCCAGTAGGGGTCGAGGCGCCGGGGAGCTGTTTTTT.

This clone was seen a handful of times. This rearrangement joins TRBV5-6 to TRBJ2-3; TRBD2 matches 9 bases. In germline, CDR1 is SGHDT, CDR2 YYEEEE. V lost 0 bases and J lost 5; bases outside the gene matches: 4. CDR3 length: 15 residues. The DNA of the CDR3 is TGTGCCAGCAGCTTGGTAGGACTAGCGCTAGATACGCAGTATTTT. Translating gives CASSLVGLALDTQYF.

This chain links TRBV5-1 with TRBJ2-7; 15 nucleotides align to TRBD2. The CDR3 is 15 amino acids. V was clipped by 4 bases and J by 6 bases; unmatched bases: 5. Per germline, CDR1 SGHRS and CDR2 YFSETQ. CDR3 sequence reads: CASSTGLAGGGEQYF. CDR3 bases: TGCGCCAGCAGCACGGGACTAGCGGGGGGTGGCGAGCAGTACTTC.

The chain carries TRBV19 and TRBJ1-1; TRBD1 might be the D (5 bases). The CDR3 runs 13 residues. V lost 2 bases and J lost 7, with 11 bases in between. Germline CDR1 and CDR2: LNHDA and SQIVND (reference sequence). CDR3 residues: CASSIRRGNEAFF. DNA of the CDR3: TGTGCCAGTAGTATAAGACGGGGGAATGAAGCTTTCTTT.

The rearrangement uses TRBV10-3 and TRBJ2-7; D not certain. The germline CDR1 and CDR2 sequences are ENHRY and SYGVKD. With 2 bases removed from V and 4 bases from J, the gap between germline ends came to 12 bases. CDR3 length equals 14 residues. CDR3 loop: CAISEITDRYEQYF. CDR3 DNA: TGTGCCATCAGTGAGATCACAGACCGGTACGAGCAGTACTTC.